Listed below are T cell receptor beta chains from one sample, sequenced in a study of long-term antiretroviral therapy in people with HIV. Assay: immunoSEQ multiplex PCR; the TCRdb copy retains only in-frame clones and omits some. The sample consists of 25,000 to 30,000 clones, roughly 88% of them appearing once. This specimen consisted of unsorted PBMCs, obtained 2.7 to 2.9 years after starting antiretroviral therapy. The receptors stem from a man under 40 with HIV. The CDR3 runs from the conserved cysteine through the conserved F or W. Fields, in order: V gene, CDR3 protein.

v_gene: TRBV7-9; CDR3aa: CASRLDAFSGNTIYF
v_gene: TRBV18; CDR3aa: CASAHGAGVADTQYF
v_gene: TRBV6-1; CDR3aa: CASSVEYSYEQYF
v_gene: TRBV21-1; CDR3aa: CASSKGQPRKNPSTDTQYF
v_gene: TRBV30; CDR3aa: CAWSGQRSYEQYF
v_gene: TRBV10-3; CDR3aa: CAISGRDRAYNEQFF
v_gene: TRBV9; CDR3aa: CASSVDKAGGNLYRYTF
v_gene: TRBV4-1; CDR3aa: CASSPLAGIYNEQFF
v_gene: TRBV5-4; CDR3aa: CASSLGASVSYNEQFF
v_gene: TRBV2; CDR3aa: CASSELGLAYEQYF
v_gene: TRBV19; CDR3aa: CASSNPRLAYTGELFF
v_gene: TRBV19; CDR3aa: CASSMGNGVYEQYF
v_gene: TRBV7-8; CDR3aa: CASSPLAGEGRNTGELFF
v_gene: TRBV18; CDR3aa: CASSPILAGDEEQYF
v_gene: TRBV6-1; CDR3aa: CASNHGQSSNQPQHF
v_gene: TRBV19; CDR3aa: CASSIRIYSNQPQHF
v_gene: TRBV27; CDR3aa: CASSAKETGGNSPLHF
v_gene: TRBV7-8; CDR3aa: CASSLGSGRGTDTQYF
v_gene: TRBV15; CDR3aa: CATSPRGQGANQPQHF
v_gene: TRBV5-1; CDR3aa: CASSLAAQVGNTIYF
v_gene: TRBV29-1; CDR3aa: CSVQGDRESNQPQHF
v_gene: TRBV7-9; CDR3aa: CASSSGTVLLSGETQYF
v_gene: TRBV27; CDR3aa: CASSPLIARDTQYF
v_gene: TRBV19; CDR3aa: CASSILAGRTDTQYF
v_gene: TRBV7-2; CDR3aa: CASSSGLAGGRQETQYF
v_gene: TRBV6-5; CDR3aa: CASRPMTGNEQFF
v_gene: TRBV28; CDR3aa: CASRATGHLSYEQYF
v_gene: TRBV10-3; CDR3aa: CAISEAGTGNTGELFF
v_gene: TRBV28; CDR3aa: CASSLRYEQYF
v_gene: TRBV25-1; CDR3aa: CASSERKWLEGGYTEAFF
v_gene: TRBV5-4; CDR3aa: CASSFDDYEQYF
v_gene: TRBV5-6; CDR3aa: CASSLWQLNSPLHF
v_gene: TRBV27; CDR3aa: CASSLWPGGPGNEQFF
v_gene: TRBV29-1; CDR3aa: CSVALAGGSYNEQFF
v_gene: TRBV27; CDR3aa: CASSLNRGAHGYTF
v_gene: TRBV6-5; CDR3aa: CASSYSIAAVQVF
v_gene: TRBV19; CDR3aa: CASSHRGPYEQYF
v_gene: TRBV7-9; CDR3aa: CASSLLSGTLSSEAFF
v_gene: TRBV10-3; CDR3aa: CAITQKPNTGELFF
v_gene: TRBV7-2; CDR3aa: CASSLVGDSPLHF
v_gene: TRBV14; CDR3aa: CASSRGGGEAFF
v_gene: TRBV2; CDR3aa: CASSPTETGELFF